The T cell receptor (beta chain) under discussion was sequenced for a study of PD-1 blockade in classical Hodgkin lymphoma. Notes on the study in general: Diversity in CD4+ TCRs, unlike that measured in CD8+ TCRs, had risen significantly by C4D1.

Germline CDR1 SGDLS, CDR2 YYNGEE. Deletions cut 0 bases from V and 6 bases from J, with 6 bases between. The CDR3 contains 13 residues. A remark on this clone: The antigen is unknown.

The method was immunoSEQ multiplex PCR; TCRdb's version includes in-frame clones alone and lacks a portion of them. The sample consists of about 30,000 clones, about 70% of them appearing once. Every patient had relapsed following autologous stem cell transplantation, and cohorts differed in brentuximab vedotin exposure. Under best response, outcomes were complete response, partial response or progressive disease. This sample comprised peripheral blood mononuclear cells (PBMCs), obtained before the second cycle of nivolumab. The chain employs TRBV9 and TRBJ2-2; the D gene is possibly TRBD1 (5 bases). This TCR came from a human donor with classical Hodgkin lymphoma. Here the CDR3 DNA reads TGTGCCAGCAGCGTAGGACAGTCCGGGGAGCTGTTTTTT. It is translated as CASSVGQSGELFF.